The 12 T cell receptor beta chains below come from one sample, sequenced in a study of PD-L1 blockade in urothelial cancer. Time point given: peripheral blood 6 weeks after treatment start. Some clones are missing from TCRdb's copy, which holds only in-frame ones; the method was immunoSEQ multiplex PCR. The sample includes around 93,000 clones, 75% to 90% of them seen just once. This specimen was PBMCs, taken around atezolizumab (anti-PD-L1) treatment. The receptors come from a man aged 65 to 85 with urothelial cancer.

The chain joins TRBV5-5 to TRBJ2-7, with D perhaps TRBD2 (7 bases). The V end lost 2 bases, the J end lost 5 bases, and 17 bases lay between the germline ends. The germline CDR1 and CDR2 sequences are SGHKS and YYEKEE (reference sequence). CDR3 length equals 15 residues. The CDR3 protein is CASSLMGGGLNEQYF. The DNA of the CDR3 is TGTGCCAGCAGCTTAATGGGGGGGGGCCTTAACGAGCAGTACTTC.

This clone has a handful of counts. The chain carries TRBV4-2 and TRBJ1-5, with D perhaps TRBD1 (5 bases). V shed 0 bases and J shed 5 bases, with 14 bases lying between them. The CDR3 has 16 amino acids. The germline CDR1 and CDR2 sequences are LGHNA and YNFKEQ. The CDR3 reads CASSQEAGTLDQPQHF. The DNA for the CDR3 is TGTGCCAGCAGCCAAGAGGCAGGGACTCTCGATCAGCCCCAGCATTTT.

V usage is TRBV6-6 and J usage is TRBJ2-7; 8 bases agree with TRBD1. Germline CDR1 MNHNY, CDR2 SVGAGI (reference sequence). The CDR3 runs 15 residues. V lost 2 bases, J lost 7 bases, and 10 bases stayed unmatched. The CDR3 spells CASSYPRQGFGEQYF. The CDR3 nucleotides read TGTGCCAGCAGTTACCCTAGACAGGGGTTCGGGGAGCAGTACTTC.

V is TRBV19 and J is TRBJ1-1, with 7 bases identical to TRBD1. The CDR3 covers 14 residues. Trimming took 4 bases from V and 3 from J; bases not matched to a gene: 5. CDR1 and CDR2 from the germline V gene are LNHDA and SQIVND (reference sequence). CDR3 coding DNA: TGTGCCAGTAGTAACGACAGGGAGTACACTGAAGCTTTCTTT. Its translation: CASSNDREYTEAFF.

V gene TRBV7-9 combines with J gene TRBJ1-4; TRBD1 matches at 9 bases. After removal of 1 base from V and 5 bases from J, the junction contained 8 bases not matched to a gene. Looked up from germline, CDR1 is SEHNR and CDR2 is FQNEAQ (reference sequence). The CDR3 loop spans 17 amino acids. For the CDR3, the DNA is TGTGCCAGCAGCTTAGGAGGGCGTGGGACAGGGAATGAAAAACTGTTTTTT. Translated, it gives CASSLGGRGTGNEKLFF.

The chain couples TRBV19 to TRBJ2-3, with D perhaps TRBD2 (6 bases). The V gene lost 3 bases and the J gene lost 0 bases, with 13 bases spanning the gap. In germline, CDR1 is LNHDA, CDR2 SQIVND (reference sequence). The CDR3 covers 16 residues. The DNA of the CDR3 is TGTGCCAGTAGTATTCGGCCAGGGACTAGCACAGATACGCAGTATTTT. It yields the protein CASSIRPGTSTDTQYF.

The chain links TRBV7-9 to TRBJ2-1; D gene uncertain. V shed 5 bases and J shed 4 bases, with 9 bases lying between them. Per the germline V gene, CDR1 is SEHNR and CDR2 is FQNEAQ (reference sequence). The CDR3 extends over 13 amino acids. CDR3 loop: CASSQTRYNEQFF. In DNA, the CDR3 is TGTGCCAGCAGCCAGACACGTTACAATGAGCAGTTCTTC.

The chain has TRBV27 and TRBJ1-1; D may be TRBD1 (6 bases). The V gene lost 5 bases and the J gene lost 3 bases, with 13 bases spanning the gap. CDR1 and CDR2 (germline): MNHEY, SMNVEV (reference sequence). This CDR3 has 14 residues. CDR3 region: CASSPGGADTEAFF. Here the CDR3 DNA reads TGTGCCAGCAGTCCCGGGGGGGCGGACACTGAAGCTTTCTTT.

The chain couples TRBV7-9 to TRBJ2-1, with no clear D. The germline CDR1 and CDR2 sequences are SEHNR and FQNEAQ (reference sequence). This CDR3 contains 13 residues. Trimming removed 2 bases from V and 8 bases from J, with 10 bases in between. Here the CDR3 DNA reads TGTGCCAGCAGCTTATGGCGGTTTGATGAGCAGTTCTTC. This codes for CASSLWRFDEQFF.

The chain has TRBV11-2 and TRBJ1-2, with D perhaps TRBD1 (6 bases). The germline V and J ends were trimmed by 7 bases and 7 bases, with 19 bases remaining between them. Germline-derived CDR1 and CDR2 are SGHAT and FQNNGV. This CDR3 comprises 14 residues. CDR3 region: CASNPGEGRSGYTF. The CDR3, as DNA: TGTGCCAGCAACCCAGGGGAGGGTAGAAGTGGCTACACCTTC.

V usage is TRBV18 and J usage is TRBJ2-7, with 8 bases aligning to TRBD1. The CDR3 covers 15 residues. The V and J ends lost 6 bases and 2 bases, in that order; junction bases with no gene match: 9. Germline values: CDR1 KGHSH, CDR2 LQKENI. The CDR3 loop is CASSPTGEFTYEQYF. The CDR3 DNA follows: TGTGCCAGCTCCCCGACAGGGGAATTCACCTACGAGCAGTACTTC.

CDR3 region: CASSSRLAEAGELFF. The DNA of the CDR3 is TGTGCCAGCAGCTCACGACTAGCGGAGGCCGGGGAGCTGTTTTTT. This chain links TRBV7-9 with TRBJ2-2, with TRBD2 matching 9 bases. Germline lookup yields CDR1 SEHNR and CDR2 FQNEAQ (reference sequence). V lost 4 bases and J lost 6; bases outside the gene matches: 6. This CDR3 spans 15 amino acids.